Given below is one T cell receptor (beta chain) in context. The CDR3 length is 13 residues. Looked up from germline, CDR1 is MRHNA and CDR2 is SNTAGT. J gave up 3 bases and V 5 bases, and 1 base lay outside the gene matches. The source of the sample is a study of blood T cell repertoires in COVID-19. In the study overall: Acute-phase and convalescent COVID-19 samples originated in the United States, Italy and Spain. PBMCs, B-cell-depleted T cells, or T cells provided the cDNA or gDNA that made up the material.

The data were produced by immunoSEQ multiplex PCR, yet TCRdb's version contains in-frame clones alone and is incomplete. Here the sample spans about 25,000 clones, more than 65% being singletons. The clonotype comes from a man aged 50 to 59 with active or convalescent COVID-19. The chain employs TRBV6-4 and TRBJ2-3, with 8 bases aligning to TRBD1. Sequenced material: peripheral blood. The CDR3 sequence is CASSRTGTDTQYF. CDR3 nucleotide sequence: TGTGCCAGCAGTAGGACAGGGACAGATACGCAGTATTTT.